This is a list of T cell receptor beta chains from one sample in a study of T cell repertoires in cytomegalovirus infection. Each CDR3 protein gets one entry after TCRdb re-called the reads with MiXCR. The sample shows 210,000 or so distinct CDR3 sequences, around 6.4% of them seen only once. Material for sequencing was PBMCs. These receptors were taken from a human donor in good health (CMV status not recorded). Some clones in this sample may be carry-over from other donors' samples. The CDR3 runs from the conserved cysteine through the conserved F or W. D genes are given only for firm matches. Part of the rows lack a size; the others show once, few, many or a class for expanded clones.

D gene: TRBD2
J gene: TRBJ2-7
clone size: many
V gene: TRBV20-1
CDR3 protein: CSARDPSSGGATYEQYF
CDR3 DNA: TGCAGTGCTAGAGACCCCTCTAGCGGGGGGGCCACCTACGAGCAGTACTTC

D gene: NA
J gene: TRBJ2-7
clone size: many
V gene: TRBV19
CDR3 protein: CASSIATEAYEQYF
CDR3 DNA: TGTGCCAGTAGTATCGCGACAGAAGCCTACGAGCAGTACTTC

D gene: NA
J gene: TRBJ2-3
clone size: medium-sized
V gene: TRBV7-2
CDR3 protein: CASSHPGLPGEFF
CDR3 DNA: TGTGCCAGCAGCCACCCGGGCCTTCCTGGGGAGTTTTTT

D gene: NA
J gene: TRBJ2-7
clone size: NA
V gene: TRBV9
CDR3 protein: CASSVGIFGTYEQYF
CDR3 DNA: TGTGCCAGCAGCGTAGGGATATTTGGGACCTACGAGCAGTACTTC

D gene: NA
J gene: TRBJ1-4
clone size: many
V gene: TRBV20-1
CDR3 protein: CSARDPTLGEKLFF
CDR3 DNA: TGCAGTGCTAGAGACCCAACGCTCGGGGAAAAACTGTTTTTT

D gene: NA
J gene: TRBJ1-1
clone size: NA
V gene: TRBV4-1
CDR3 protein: CASSQEGGAGSTFF
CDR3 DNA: TGCGCCAGCAGCCAAGAAGGGGGGGCAGGCTCAACTTTCTTT

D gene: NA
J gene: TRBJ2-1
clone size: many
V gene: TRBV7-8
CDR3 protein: CASSFYNEQFF
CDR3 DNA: TGTGCCAGCAGCTTCTACAATGAGCAGTTCTTC

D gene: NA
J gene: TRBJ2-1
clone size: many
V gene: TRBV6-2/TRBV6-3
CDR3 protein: CATSQDNPNEQFF
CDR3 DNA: TGTGCCACCAGCCAGGACAACCCTAATGAGCAGTTCTTC

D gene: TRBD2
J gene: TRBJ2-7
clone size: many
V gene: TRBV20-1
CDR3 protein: CSARQRGAPYEQYF
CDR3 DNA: TGCAGTGCTAGGCAGCGGGGGGCTCCCTACGAGCAGTACTTC

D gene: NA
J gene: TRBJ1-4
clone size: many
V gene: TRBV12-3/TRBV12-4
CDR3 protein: CASSLARPEKLFF
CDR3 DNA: TGTGCCAGCAGTTTAGCCCGGCCTGAAAAACTGTTTTTT

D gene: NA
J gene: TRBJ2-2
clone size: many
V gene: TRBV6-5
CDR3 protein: CASRSGNGELFF
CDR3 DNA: TGTGCCAGCAGGTCCGGGAACGGGGAGCTGTTTTTT

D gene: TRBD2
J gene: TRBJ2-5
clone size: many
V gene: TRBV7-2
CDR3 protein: CASSPLWAGVETQYF
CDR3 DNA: TGTGCCAGCAGCCCCCTGTGGGCGGGGGTAGAGACCCAGTACTTC

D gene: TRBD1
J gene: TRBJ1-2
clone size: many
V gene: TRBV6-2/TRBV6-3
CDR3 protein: CASSYSGQGHGYTF
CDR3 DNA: TGTGCCAGCAGTTACTCCGGACAGGGCCATGGCTACACCTTC

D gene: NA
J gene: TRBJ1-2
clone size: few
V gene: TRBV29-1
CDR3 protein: CSVLWGVGYTF
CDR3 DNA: TGCAGCGTCCTCTGGGGGGTTGGCTACACCTTC

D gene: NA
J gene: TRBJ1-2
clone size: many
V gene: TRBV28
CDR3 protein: CASSVTQGTNYGYTF
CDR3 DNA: TGTGCCAGCAGTGTAACCCAGGGGACTAACTATGGCTACACCTTC

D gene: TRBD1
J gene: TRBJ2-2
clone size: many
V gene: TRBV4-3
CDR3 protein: CASSQGTGQTNTGELFF
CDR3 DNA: TGCGCCAGCAGCCAAGGAACGGGACAGACTAACACCGGGGAGCTGTTTTTT

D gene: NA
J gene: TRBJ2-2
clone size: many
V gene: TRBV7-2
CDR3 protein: CADERVGDTGELFF
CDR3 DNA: TGTGCCGACGAAAGGGTTGGCGACACCGGGGAGCTGTTTTTT

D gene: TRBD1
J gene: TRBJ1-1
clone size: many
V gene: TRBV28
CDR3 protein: CASGLGQGAIRTEAFF
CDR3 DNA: TGTGCCAGCGGACTGGGACAGGGGGCGATTAGGACTGAAGCTTTCTTT

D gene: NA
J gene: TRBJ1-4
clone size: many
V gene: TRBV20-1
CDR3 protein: CSASSQGNEKLFF
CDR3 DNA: TGCAGTGCTAGTAGCCAGGGTAATGAAAAACTGTTTTTT

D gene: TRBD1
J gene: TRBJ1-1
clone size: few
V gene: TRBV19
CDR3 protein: CASCVSGTGKIEAFF
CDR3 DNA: TGTGCCAGTTGCGTTTCCGGGACAGGGAAAATTGAAGCTTTCTTT

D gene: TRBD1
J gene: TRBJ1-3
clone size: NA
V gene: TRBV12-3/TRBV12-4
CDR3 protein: CASRPGQLGNTIYF
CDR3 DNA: TGTGCCAGCCGCCCGGGACAGCTCGGAAACACCATATATTTT

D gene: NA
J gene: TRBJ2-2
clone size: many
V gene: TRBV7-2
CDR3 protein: CASMPGASGELFF
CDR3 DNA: TGTGCCAGCATGCCCGGGGCCTCCGGGGAGCTGTTTTTT

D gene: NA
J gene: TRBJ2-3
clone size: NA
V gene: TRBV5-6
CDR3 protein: CASSLVPGTDTQYF
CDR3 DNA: TGTGCCAGCAGCTTGGTGCCGGGTACAGATACGCAGTATTTT

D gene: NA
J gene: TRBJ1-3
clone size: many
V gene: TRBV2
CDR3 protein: CASSEGLGATGNTIYF
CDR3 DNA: TGTGCCAGCAGTGAAGGGCTGGGGGCGACAGGAAACACCATATATTTT

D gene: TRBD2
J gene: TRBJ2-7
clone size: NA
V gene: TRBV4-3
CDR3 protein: CASSRAEVSGGGYEQYF
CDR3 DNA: TGCGCCAGCAGCCGCGCCGAGGTTAGCGGGGGGGGCTACGAGCAGTACTTC

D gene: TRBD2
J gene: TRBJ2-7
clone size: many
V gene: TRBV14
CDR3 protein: CASSQGPTSGPASSYEQYF
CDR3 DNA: TGTGCCAGCAGCCAAGGTCCGACTAGCGGGCCGGCGAGCTCCTACGAGCAGTACTTC

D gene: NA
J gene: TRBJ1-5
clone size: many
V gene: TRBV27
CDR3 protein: CASSSFPSNQPQHF
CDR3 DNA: TGTGCCAGCAGTTCCTTCCCTAGCAATCAGCCCCAGCATTTT

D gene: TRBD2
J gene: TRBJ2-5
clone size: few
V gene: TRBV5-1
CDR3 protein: CASSPGTSGGAGLETQYF
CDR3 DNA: TGCGCCAGCAGCCCCGGGACTAGCGGGGGGGCCGGTCTTGAGACCCAGTACTTC

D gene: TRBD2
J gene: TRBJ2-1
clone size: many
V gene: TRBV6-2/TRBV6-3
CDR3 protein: CASSSSLAGASEQFF
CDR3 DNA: TGTGCCAGCAGTTCTTCACTAGCGGGGGCTTCTGAGCAGTTCTTC

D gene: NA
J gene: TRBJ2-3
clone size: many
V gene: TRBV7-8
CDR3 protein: CASSPKKPDTQYF
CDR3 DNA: TGTGCCAGCAGCCCGAAGAAGCCAGATACGCAGTATTTT

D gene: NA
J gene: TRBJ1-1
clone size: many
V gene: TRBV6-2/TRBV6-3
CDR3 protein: CASSYLSGGAEAFF
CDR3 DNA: TGTGCCAGCAGTTACCTTTCCGGAGGGGCTGAAGCTTTCTTT

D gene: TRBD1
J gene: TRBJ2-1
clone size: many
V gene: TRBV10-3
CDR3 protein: CAISDLTGGAYNEQFF
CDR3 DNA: TGTGCCATCAGTGATTTAACAGGGGGCGCATATAATGAGCAGTTCTTC

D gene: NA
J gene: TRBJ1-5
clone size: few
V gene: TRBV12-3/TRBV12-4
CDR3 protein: CASSSIRSNQPQHF
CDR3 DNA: TGTGCCAGCAGCTCTATCCGGTCCAATCAGCCCCAGCATTTT

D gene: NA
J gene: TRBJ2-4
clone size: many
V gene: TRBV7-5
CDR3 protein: CISVPEAYPDRLAKNIQYF
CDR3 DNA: NA

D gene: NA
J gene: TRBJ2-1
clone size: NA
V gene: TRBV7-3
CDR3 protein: CASSFFPGGCYNTQFF
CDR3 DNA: TGTGCCAGCAGCTTTTTCCCGGGGGGCTGCTACAATACGCAGTTCTTC

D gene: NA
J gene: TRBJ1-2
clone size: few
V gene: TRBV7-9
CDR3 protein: CASSLVVGQLYGYTF
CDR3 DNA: TGTGCCAGCAGCTTAGTGGTTGGGCAGCTCTATGGCTACACCTTC

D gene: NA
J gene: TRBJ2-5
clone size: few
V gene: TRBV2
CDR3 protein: CASSEWETQYF
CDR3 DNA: TGTGCCAGCAGTGAATGGGAGACCCAGTACTTC

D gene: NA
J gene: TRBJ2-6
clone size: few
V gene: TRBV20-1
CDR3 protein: CSARGSHGANVLTF
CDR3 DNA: TGCAGTGCTAGGGGTAGCCACGGGGCCAACGTCCTGACTTTC

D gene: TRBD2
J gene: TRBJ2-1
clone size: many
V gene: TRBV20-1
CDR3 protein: CSASASGGVSSYNEQFF
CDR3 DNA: TGCAGTGCTTCGGCTAGCGGGGGTGTAAGCTCCTACAATGAGCAGTTCTTC

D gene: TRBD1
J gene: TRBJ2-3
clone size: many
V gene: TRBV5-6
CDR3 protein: CASSSSLRDRGITDTQYF
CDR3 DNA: TGTGCCAGCAGCTCTAGTTTAAGGGACAGGGGCATCACAGATACGCAGTATTTT